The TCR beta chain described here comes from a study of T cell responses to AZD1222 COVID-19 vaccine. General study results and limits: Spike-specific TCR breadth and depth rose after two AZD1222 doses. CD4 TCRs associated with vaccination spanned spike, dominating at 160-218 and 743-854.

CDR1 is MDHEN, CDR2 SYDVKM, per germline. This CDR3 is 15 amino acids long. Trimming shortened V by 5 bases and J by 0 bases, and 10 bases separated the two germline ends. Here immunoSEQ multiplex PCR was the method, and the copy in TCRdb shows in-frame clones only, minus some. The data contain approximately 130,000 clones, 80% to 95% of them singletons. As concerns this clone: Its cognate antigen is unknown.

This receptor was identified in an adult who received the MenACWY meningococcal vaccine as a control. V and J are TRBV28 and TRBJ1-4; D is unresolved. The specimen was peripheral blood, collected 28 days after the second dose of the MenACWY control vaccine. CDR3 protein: CASSPSGATNEKLFF. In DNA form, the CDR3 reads TGTGCCAGCAGTCCCTCCGGGGCAACTAATGAAAAACTGTTTTTT.